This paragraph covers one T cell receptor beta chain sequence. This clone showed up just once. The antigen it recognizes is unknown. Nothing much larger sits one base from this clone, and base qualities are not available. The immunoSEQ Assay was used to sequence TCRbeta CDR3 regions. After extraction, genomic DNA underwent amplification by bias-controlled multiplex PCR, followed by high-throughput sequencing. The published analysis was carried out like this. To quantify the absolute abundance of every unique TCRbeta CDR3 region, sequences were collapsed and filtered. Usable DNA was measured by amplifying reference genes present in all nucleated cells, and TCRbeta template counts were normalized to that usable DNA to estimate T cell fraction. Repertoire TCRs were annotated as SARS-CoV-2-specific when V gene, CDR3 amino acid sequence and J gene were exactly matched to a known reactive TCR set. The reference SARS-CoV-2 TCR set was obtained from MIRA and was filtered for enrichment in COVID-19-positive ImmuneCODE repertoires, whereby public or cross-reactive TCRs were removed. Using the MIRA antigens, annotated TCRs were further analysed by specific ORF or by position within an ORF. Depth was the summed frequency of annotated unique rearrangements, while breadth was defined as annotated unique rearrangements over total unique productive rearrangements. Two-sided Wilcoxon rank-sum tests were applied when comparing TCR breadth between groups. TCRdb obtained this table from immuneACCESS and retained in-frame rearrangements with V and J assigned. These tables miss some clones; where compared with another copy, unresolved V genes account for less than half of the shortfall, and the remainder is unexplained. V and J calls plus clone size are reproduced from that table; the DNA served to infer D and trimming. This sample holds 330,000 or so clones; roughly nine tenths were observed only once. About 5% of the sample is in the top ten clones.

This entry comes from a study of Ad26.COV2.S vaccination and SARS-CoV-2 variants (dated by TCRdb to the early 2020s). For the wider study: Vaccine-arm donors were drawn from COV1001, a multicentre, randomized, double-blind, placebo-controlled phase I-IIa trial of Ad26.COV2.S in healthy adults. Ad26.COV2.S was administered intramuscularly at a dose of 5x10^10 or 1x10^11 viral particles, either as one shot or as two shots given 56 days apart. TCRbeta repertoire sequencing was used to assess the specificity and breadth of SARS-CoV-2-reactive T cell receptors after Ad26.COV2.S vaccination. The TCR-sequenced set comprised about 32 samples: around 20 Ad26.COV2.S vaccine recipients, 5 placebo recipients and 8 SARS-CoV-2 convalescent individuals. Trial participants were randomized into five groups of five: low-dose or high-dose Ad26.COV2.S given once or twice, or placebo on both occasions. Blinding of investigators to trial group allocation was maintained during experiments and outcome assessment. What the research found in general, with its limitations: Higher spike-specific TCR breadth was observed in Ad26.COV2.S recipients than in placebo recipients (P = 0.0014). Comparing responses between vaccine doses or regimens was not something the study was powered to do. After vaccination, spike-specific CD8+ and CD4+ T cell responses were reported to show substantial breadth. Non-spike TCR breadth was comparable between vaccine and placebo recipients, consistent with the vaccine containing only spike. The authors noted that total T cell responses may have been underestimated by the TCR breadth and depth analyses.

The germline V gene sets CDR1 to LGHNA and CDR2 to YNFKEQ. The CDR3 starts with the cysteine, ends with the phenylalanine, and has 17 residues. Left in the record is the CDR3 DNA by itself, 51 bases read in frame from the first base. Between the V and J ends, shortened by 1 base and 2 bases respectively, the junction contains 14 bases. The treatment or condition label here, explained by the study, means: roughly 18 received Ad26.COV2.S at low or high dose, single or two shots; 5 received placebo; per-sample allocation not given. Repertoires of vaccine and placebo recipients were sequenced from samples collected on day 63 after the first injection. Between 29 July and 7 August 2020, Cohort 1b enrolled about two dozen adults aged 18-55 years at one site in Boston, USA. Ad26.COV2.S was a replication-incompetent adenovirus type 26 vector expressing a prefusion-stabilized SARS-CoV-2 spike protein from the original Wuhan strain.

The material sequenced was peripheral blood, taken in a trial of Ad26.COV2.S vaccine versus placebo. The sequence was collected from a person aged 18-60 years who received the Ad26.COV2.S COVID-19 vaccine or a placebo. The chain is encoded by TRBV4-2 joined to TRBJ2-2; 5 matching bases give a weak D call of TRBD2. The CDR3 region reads CASSQGLILDNTGELFF. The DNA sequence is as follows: TGTGCCAGCAGCCAAGGCCTCATACTAGACAACACCGGGGAGCTGTTTTTT.